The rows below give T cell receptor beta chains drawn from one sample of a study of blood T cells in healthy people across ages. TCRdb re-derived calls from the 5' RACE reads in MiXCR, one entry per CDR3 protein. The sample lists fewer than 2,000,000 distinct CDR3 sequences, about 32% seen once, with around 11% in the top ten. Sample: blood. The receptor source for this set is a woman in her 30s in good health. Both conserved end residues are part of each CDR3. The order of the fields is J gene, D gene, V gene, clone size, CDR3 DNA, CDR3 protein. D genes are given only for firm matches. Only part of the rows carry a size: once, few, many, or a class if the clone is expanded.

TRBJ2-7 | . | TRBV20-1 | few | TGCAGTGCAACGGGGGACAGTCACTACGAGCAGTACTTC | CSATGDSHYEQYF
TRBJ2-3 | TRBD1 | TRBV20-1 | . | TGCAGTGCTCCAAGACAGGGGCGTAGGGATACGCAGTATTTT | CSAPRQGRRDTQYF
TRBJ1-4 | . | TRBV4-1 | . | TGCGCCAGCAGCCCCGGACCGCGAACTAATGAAAAACTGTTTTTT | CASSPGPRTNEKLFF
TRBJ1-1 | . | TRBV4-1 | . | TGCGCCAGCAGCCAAAGCCTAATACAGGGCTCGGCTTTCTTT | CASSQSLIQGSAFF
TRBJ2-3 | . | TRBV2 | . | TGTGCCAGCAGTGGTGAGCTAGCGACCCCAGATACGCAGTATTTT | CASSGELATPDTQYF
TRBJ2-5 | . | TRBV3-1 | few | TGTGCCAGCAGCCAATCAGTAGTCGAAGAGACCCAGTACTTC | CASSQSVVEETQYF
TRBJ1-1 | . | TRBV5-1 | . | TGCGCCAGCAGTCTAACCACAGTGAACACTGAAGCTTTCTTT | CASSLTTVNTEAFF
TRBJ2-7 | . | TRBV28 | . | TGTGCCAGCAGTTTAAGGCTAGCGATGGGCGAGCAGTACTTC | CASSLRLAMGEQYF
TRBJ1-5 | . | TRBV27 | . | TGTGTCAGCAGTTTTGCTAGCAATCAGCCCCAGCATTTT | CVSSFASNQPQHF
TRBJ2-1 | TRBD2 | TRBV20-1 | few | TGCAGTGCTAGAGATCCTAACCGTCAAAAATCGGGGGGGGCTTACAATGAGCAGTTCTTC | CSARDPNRQKSGGAYNEQFF
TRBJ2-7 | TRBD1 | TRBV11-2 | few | TGTGCCAGCAGACAAAGACAGGGGTCAACCTACGAGCAGTACTTC | CASRQRQGSTYEQYF
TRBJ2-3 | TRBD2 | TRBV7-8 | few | TGTGCCAGCAGCTCTCACGGGGGACTAGCGGGATTCCTTGGCACAGATACGCAGTATTTT | CASSSHGGLAGFLGTDTQYF
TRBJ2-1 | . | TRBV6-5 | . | TGTGCCAGCAGTTATTATGGGCGGTTCTACAATGAGCAGTTCTTC | CASSYYGRFYNEQFF
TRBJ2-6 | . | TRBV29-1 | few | TGCAGCGTTGGAAGGGAGTCCTCTTCTGGGGCCAACGTCCTGACTTTC | CSVGRESSSGANVLTF
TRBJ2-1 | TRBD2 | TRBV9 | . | TGTGCCAGCAGCGGGGCATCCGGGACTAGGCTCAATGGGCAGTTCTTC | CASSGASGTRLNGQFF
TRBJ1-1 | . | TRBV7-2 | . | TGTGCCAGCAGCCTCTACAACAGGGAGAAAGCTTTCTTT | CASSLYNREKAFF
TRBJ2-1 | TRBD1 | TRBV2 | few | TGTGCCAGCAGTGGCTTCCCCTCCGGGACAGGGAGGGGCAATGAGCAGTTCTTC | CASSGFPSGTGRGNEQFF
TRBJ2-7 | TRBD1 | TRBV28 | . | TGTGCCAGCAGTGCAACAGGGGATGTGTACGAGCAGTACTTC | CASSATGDVYEQYF
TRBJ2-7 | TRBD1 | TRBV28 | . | TGTGCCAGCAGCAGACGGGCAGGGGGTAACGAGCAGTACTTC | CASSRRAGGNEQYF
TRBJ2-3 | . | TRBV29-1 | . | TGCAGCGTTGAAGGGGGCAGGGGAGTCGATGCGCAGTATTTT | CSVEGGRGVDAQYF
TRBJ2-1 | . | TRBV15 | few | TGTGCCACCAGCCCCCTAGGAAACCCGAACGATGAGCAGTTCTTC | CATSPLGNPNDEQFF
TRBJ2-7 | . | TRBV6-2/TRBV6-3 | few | TGTGCCAGCAGTTACTGGGGTAGCGGACCCGCCTACGAGCAGTACTTC | CASSYWGSGPAYEQYF
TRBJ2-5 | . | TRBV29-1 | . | TGCAGCGTTGAAGATAGACCCTTCCAAGAGACCCGGTACTTC | CSVEDRPFQETRYF
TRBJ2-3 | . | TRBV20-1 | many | TGCAGTGCTAGACCCTCCACAGATACGCAGTATTTT | CSARPSTDTQYF
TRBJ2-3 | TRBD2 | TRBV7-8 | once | TGTGCCAGCAGCTTAGGAGCGGGAGCGACCACAGATACGCAGTATTTT | CASSLGAGATTDTQYF
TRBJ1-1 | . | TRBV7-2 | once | TGTGCCAGCAGCTTAGAACCAGGCAGAACAACTGAAGCTTTCTTT | CASSLEPGRTTEAFF
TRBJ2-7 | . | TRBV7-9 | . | TGTGCCAGCAGCGACAGACAGAAACCCTACGAGCGGTACTTC | CASSDRQKPYERYF
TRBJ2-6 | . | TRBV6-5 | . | TGTGCCAGCAGTTACACGGCCTCTTACAGCCTCTCTGGGGCCAACGTCCTGACTTTC | CASSYTASYSLSGANVLTF
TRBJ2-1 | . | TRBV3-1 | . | TGTGCCAGCAGACGACCGGGCGGAAGGGAGCAGTTCTTC | CASRRPGGREQFF
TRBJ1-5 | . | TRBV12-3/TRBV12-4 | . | TGTGCCAGTCATAGGGATAGCAATCAGCCCCAGCATTTT | CASHRDSNQPQHF
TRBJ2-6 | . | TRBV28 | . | TGTGCCAGCACTTTTACTAGCTCTGGGGCCAACGTCCTGACTTTC | CASTFTSSGANVLTF
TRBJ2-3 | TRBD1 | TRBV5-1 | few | TGCGCCAGCAGAATGACAGGGGGCGTTGATACGCAGTATTTT | CASRMTGGVDTQYF
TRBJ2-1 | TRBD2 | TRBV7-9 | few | TGTGCCAGCAGCCTTGCGGCTAGCGGGGGACCTCTAGGCAATGAGCAGTTCTTC | CASSLAASGGPLGNEQFF
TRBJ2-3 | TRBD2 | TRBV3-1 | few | TGTGCCAGCAGCTCACAAGGTAGCGGGAGGTCGACATACACAGATACGCAGTATTTT | CASSSQGSGRSTYTDTQYF
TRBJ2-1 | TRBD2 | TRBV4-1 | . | TGCGCCAGCAGCCTTTTAGCGGGAGGGCCTGTCGATGAGCAGTTCTTC | CASSLLAGGPVDEQFF
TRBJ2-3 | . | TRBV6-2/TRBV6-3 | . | TGTGCCAGCAGTTACTTCCGGGTTAGCCCAGATACGCAGTATTTT | CASSYFRVSPDTQYF
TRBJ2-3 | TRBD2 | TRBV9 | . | TGTGCCAGCAGCGAGACCTCCCTAGCGGGAGGGAACACAGATACGCAGTATTTT | CASSETSLAGGNTDTQYF
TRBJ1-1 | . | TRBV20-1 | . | TGCAGTGCTATGGAGTTAAGGGGACGAAACACTGGAGCTTTCTTT | CSAMELRGRNTGAFF
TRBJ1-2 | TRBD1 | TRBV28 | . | TGTGCCAGCAGTTACCCCCGACAGGGATTCTATGGCTACACCTTC | CASSYPRQGFYGYTF